This T cell receptor beta chain was captured by sequencing in a study of cytomegalovirus exposure and HLA in healthy donors. Trimming shortened V by 5 bases and J by 4 bases, and 14 bases separated the two germline ends. Looked up from germline, CDR1 is SGHVS and CDR2 is FQNEAQ. This CDR3 spans 14 amino acids. The PCR used 60 Vbeta and 13 Jbeta primers. The table came from immunoSEQ multiplex PCR; TCRdb's copy has only in-frame clones and leaves some out. The sample lists roughly 290,000 clones; 80% were seen once. With respect to this clone: Its antigen remains unknown.

Broader study findings: Reports described diagnosis of cytomegalovirus status by the classifier as highly specific and sensitive.

This receptor was taken from a girl aged 2 to 9 in good health and CMV-seronegative. The V gene is TRBV7-8, the J gene TRBJ1-2; no clear D. Material for sequencing was PBMCs. CDR3 DNA sequence: TGTGCCAGCAGCCCCCGCTCGGGGAGCTATGGCTACACCTTC. Amino acid sequence: CASSPRSGSYGYTF. Variable domain in full (rest from reference TRBV7-8 and TRBJ1-2): GAGVSQSPRYKVAKRGQDVALRCDPISGHVSLFWYQQALGQGPEFLTYFQNEAQLDKSGLPSDRFFAERPEGSVSTLKIQRTQQEDSAVYLCASSPRSGSYGYTFGSGTRLTVV.